This is a list of T cell receptor beta chains from one sample in a study of blood T cell repertoires in COVID-19. The protocol was immunoSEQ multiplex PCR, while the TCRdb copy is restricted to in-frame clones and leaves out a portion. The table records about 170,000 clones, approximately 87% of them present only once. The sequenced sample was peripheral blood. The receptors were sampled from a woman aged 55-70 years with COVID-19, enrolled during active disease. The CDR3 runs from the conserved cysteine through the conserved F or W. Each record gives: CDR3 DNA, CDR3 protein, J gene, V gene, clone size, D gene. D genes are given only for firm matches. Not every row has a clone size; where given, it reads once, few, many or a size class.

CDR3 DNA: TGTGCCAGCAGCTTAGATTATGGCTTCAGCTACGAGCAGTACTTC
CDR3 protein: CASSLDYGFSYEQYF
J gene: TRBJ2-7
V gene: TRBV11-2
clone size: -
D gene: -

CDR3 DNA: TGTGCCAGCAGCCCCTTCCCAGGCGCGCATGAAAACATTCAGTACTTC
CDR3 protein: CASSPFPGAHENIQYF
J gene: TRBJ2-4
V gene: TRBV14
clone size: -
D gene: -

CDR3 DNA: TGTGCCAGCAGTGTGAGTGAAAAACTGTTTTTT
CDR3 protein: CASSVSEKLFF
J gene: TRBJ1-4
V gene: TRBV28
clone size: once
D gene: -

CDR3 DNA: TGTGCCAGCAGCTTAGTTCCGGAGACCCAGTACTTC
CDR3 protein: CASSLVPETQYF
J gene: TRBJ2-5
V gene: TRBV11-1
clone size: -
D gene: -

CDR3 DNA: TGTGCCAGCAGCCCCAGGGTTGCTGATCAGCCCCAGCATTTT
CDR3 protein: CASSPRVADQPQHF
J gene: TRBJ1-5
V gene: TRBV5-5
clone size: -
D gene: -

CDR3 DNA: TGTGCCAGCAGCTTACGGACAGGGGGGACTGAAGCTTTCTTT
CDR3 protein: CASSLRTGGTEAFF
J gene: TRBJ1-1
V gene: TRBV5-8
clone size: once
D gene: TRBD1

CDR3 DNA: TGCGCCAGCAGCTTGGCCCTAGATACGCAGTATTTT
CDR3 protein: CASSLALDTQYF
J gene: TRBJ2-3
V gene: TRBV5-1
clone size: once
D gene: -

CDR3 DNA: TGTGCCAGCAGTTGGACTAGCGGGAGTTACGAGCAGTACTTC
CDR3 protein: CASSWTSGSYEQYF
J gene: TRBJ2-7
V gene: TRBV6-2/TRBV6-3
clone size: -
D gene: TRBD2

CDR3 DNA: TGTGCCAGCAGTCCGGACAGGGTGTTTGGCTACACCTTC
CDR3 protein: CASSPDRVFGYTF
J gene: TRBJ1-2
V gene: TRBV28
clone size: -
D gene: TRBD1

CDR3 DNA: TGTGCCAGCAGTGCCACTAGCGGGAGGGGAGATACGCAGTATTTT
CDR3 protein: CASSATSGRGDTQYF
J gene: TRBJ2-3
V gene: TRBV27
clone size: -
D gene: TRBD2

CDR3 DNA: TGTGCCAGCAGTGAAATTTCCAGGGCCGCCGGGGAGCTGTTTTTT
CDR3 protein: CASSEISRAAGELFF
J gene: TRBJ2-2
V gene: TRBV2
clone size: -
D gene: -

CDR3 DNA: TGTGCCAGCAGCTTAGGGGGGGACGCTTCCTACGAGCAGTACTTC
CDR3 protein: CASSLGGDASYEQYF
J gene: TRBJ2-7
V gene: TRBV11-2
clone size: -
D gene: -